This section outlines one TCR beta chain sequence together with its context. Antigen unknown. This entry comes from a study of cytomegalovirus exposure and HLA in healthy donors. Study results and caveats: Later, an analysis showed that TCR beta chains associated with HLA were more clonally expanded than others that were equally common. CMV serostatus was the sole immune exposure data available. Earlier results showed most TCR beta V segments being productive about 87% or about 30% of the time.

The PCR contained 60 Vbeta and 13 Jbeta primers. Method: immunoSEQ multiplex PCR; TCRdb's copy keeps in-frame clones and lacks some. The profile shows around 160,000 clones, 60% to 80% of them singletons. Germline loops: CDR1 MDHEN, CDR2 SYDVKM. This CDR3 spans 12 amino acids. Trimming took 6 bases from V and 3 from J, leaving 6 bases between them. The chain recombines TRBV28 with TRBJ1-5; D gene uncertain. This receptor was identified in a woman aged 40 to 49 in good health and CMV-seropositive. Source material: PBMCs. The CDR3 coding sequence is TGTGCCAGCAGGGAGTACAATCAGCCCCAGCATTTT. Amino acids: CASREYNQPQHF.